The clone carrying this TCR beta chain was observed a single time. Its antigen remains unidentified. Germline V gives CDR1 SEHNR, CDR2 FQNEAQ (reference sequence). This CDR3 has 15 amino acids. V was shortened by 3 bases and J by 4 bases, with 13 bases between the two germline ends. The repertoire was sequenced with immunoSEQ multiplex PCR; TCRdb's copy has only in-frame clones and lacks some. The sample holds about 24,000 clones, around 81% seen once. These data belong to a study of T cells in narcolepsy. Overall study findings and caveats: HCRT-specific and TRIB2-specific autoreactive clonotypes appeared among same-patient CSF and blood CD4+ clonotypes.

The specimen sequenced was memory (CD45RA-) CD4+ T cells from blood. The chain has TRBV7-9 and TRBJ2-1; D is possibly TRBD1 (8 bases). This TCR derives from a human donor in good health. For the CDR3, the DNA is TGTGCCAGCAGCTTCTACAGGGGGGGATACAATGAGCAGTTCTTC. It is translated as CASSFYRGGYNEQFF.